The 15 T cell receptor beta chains reported below all come from one sample, sequenced in a study of response to subunit inactivated influenza vaccine. A single record per CDR3 protein comes from TCRdb applying MiXCR to the RT-PCR reads. The data show a few hundred thousand distinct CDR3 sequences, with 22% seen just once and approximately 10% held by the top ten. This specimen was PBMCs from blood, taken about 20 months after vaccination. The receptors were gathered from a man aged 45 to 75 who received an inactivated influenza vaccine.

The chain couples TRBV20-1 to TRBJ1-4; maybe TRBD1 (5 bases). V lost 3 bases to trimming and J lost 10 bases, with 9 bases between them. Germline lookup yields CDR1 DFQATT and CDR2 SNEGSKA (reference sequence). CDR3 length equals 11 residues. The CDR3: CSASRGGKLFF. The CDR3 coding sequence is TGCAGTGCTAGTCGGGGGGGAAAACTGTTTTTT.

This clonotype was seen a few times. This chain uses TRBV4-3 with TRBJ2-7; D might be TRBD1 (6 bases). CDR3 length: 15 residues. Trimming removed 0 bases from V and 0 bases from J, with 9 bases in between. Germline V gene lookup returns CDR1 LGHNA and CDR2 YSLEER. CDR3 in amino acids: CASSQDSGHSYEQYF. The CDR3 region has the DNA TGCGCCAGCAGCCAAGATTCGGGACACTCCTACGAGCAGTACTTC.

This clonotype was observed a few times. V usage is TRBV5-1 and J usage is TRBJ2-1, with 7 nucleotides matching TRBD1. The CDR3 spans 13 residues. Germline trimming cut 3 bases from V and 9 bases from J; bases unmatched to any gene: 6. Germline V CDR1 and CDR2: SGHRS, YFSETQ. The CDR3 protein is CASSSDRVGEQFF. The CDR3 DNA reads as TGCGCCAGCAGCTCTGACAGGGTGGGTGAGCAGTTCTTC.

The V call is TRBV5-4, the J call TRBJ1-4, with D possibly matching TRBD1 (5 bases). The CDR3 is made up of 14 amino acids. With 4 bases removed from V and 8 bases from J, the gap between germline ends came to 15 bases. Germline V gives CDR1 SGHNT, CDR2 YYREEE (reference sequence). The CDR3, as DNA: TGTGCCAGCAGCGAGGGGACCGCTACCGAAAAACTGTTTTTT. Protein product: CASSEGTATEKLFF.

The chain recombines TRBV27 with TRBJ1-1, with a weak D call TRBD1 (6 bases). Germline V gene sequence: CDR1 MNHEY, CDR2 SMNVEV (reference sequence). V gave up 8 bases and J gave up 2 bases, with 12 bases separating them. This CDR3 is built from 13 residues. DNA of the CDR3: TGTGCCAGCGGTAGGACAGTCAACACTGAAGCTTTCTTT. The encoded protein is CASGRTVNTEAFF.

The chain is built from TRBV4-2 and TRBJ2-7; TRBD1 agrees at 7 bases. CDR3 length: 16 amino acids. Germline V lookup: CDR1 LGHNA, CDR2 YNFKEQ. V lost 3 bases to trimming and J lost 2 bases; unmatched junction nucleotides: 10. For the CDR3, the DNA is TGTGCCAGCAGCCAGGAAGACAGGGTACCTCCCTACGAGCAGTACTTC. It codes for CASSQEDRVPPYEQYF.

The DNA of the CDR3 is TGTGCCAGCAGTCGAATGGAACGGGAAGATAGCACAGATACGCAGTATTTT. Amino acid sequence: CASSRMEREDSTDTQYF. This chain uses TRBV27 with TRBJ2-3, with TRBD2 as a possible D gene (5 bases). The V gene's germline CDR1 is MNHEY and CDR2 SMNVEV (reference sequence). V lost 5 bases, J lost 0 bases, and 18 bases lay in between. The CDR3 contains 17 residues.

In this sample, this clonotype turned up a few times. Relative to the germline gene, one junction end is altered; a read error may explain this. The chain employs TRBV12-3 or TRBV12-4 and TRBJ2-3, with TRBD2 identical over 10 bases. The CDR3 is 15 amino acids. CDR3 nucleotides: TGTGCCAGCAGATTAGCGGGAGGCAGCACAGATACGCAGTATTTT. Its translation: CASRLAGGSTDTQYF.

This clonotype came up many times. V usage is TRBV5-1 and J usage is TRBJ1-3; no reliable D call. In germline, CDR1 is SGHRS, CDR2 YFSETQ. This CDR3 region has 15 residues. Trimming removed 4 bases at V and 0 bases at J, with 11 bases between. The CDR3 coding sequence is TGCGCCAGCAGCGACGGCGCTTACTCTGGAAACACCATATATTTT. As protein: CASSDGAYSGNTIYF. Full variable domain (remainder filled in from reference TRBV5-1 and TRBJ1-3): KAGVTQTPRYLIKTRGQQVTLSCSPISGHRSVSWYQQTPGQGLQFLFEYFSETQRNKGNFPGRFSGRQFSNSRSEMNVSTLELGDSALYLCASSDGAYSGNTIYFGEGSWLTVV.

This clonotype appeared a few times. The chain carries TRBV4-2 and TRBJ1-3; D uncertain. V was trimmed by 4 bases and J by 0 bases, leaving 10 bases between them. The CDR3 is made up of 15 amino acids. Germline CDR1 and CDR2: LGHNA and YNFKEQ. CDR3 nucleotide sequence: TGTGCCAGCAGCCCCATGGGGAGCTCTGGAAACACCATATATTTT. As protein: CASSPMGSSGNTIYF.

The chain uses TRBV11-1 and TRBJ2-7, with D possibly TRBD2 on 5 matching bases. This CDR3 contains 18 residues. CDR1 SGHAT and CDR2 FQDESV come from the germline V gene (reference sequence). With 5 bases removed from V and 3 bases from J, the gap between germline ends came to 26 bases. Here the CDR3 reads CASSRIGPGNPNFYEQYF. The CDR3 nucleotides are TGTGCCAGCAGCCGGATAGGGCCCGGGAACCCTAATTTCTACGAGCAGTACTTC.

The rearrangement uses TRBV5-6 and TRBJ2-1; the match to TRBD2 covers 8 bases. V lost 4 bases to trimming and J lost 7 bases; unmatched junction nucleotides: 13. Germline V lookup: CDR1 SGHDT, CDR2 YYEEEE. The CDR3 has 16 residues. The CDR3 spells CASSPVGSGAFNEQFF. CDR3 in DNA: TGTGCCAGCAGCCCGGTTGGTAGCGGGGCGTTTAATGAGCAGTTCTTC.

This clonotype was detected many times. This chain links TRBV4-3 with TRBJ1-1, with unresolved D. The CDR3 contains 15 residues. V lost 0 bases, J lost 5 bases, and 13 bases lay in between. Germline V gene lookup returns CDR1 LGHNA and CDR2 YSLEER. The CDR3 DNA sequence: TGCGCCAGCAGCCAAGACTGGGGTGGTGGAACTGAAGCTTTCTTT. Residues: CASSQDWGGGTEAFF.

This clonotype came up a few times. The chain joins TRBV6-2 or TRBV6-3 to TRBJ1-1; maybe TRBD1 (6 bases). Germline loops: CDR1 MNHEY, CDR2 SVGEGT. The CDR3 contains 15 residues. Trimming left V 8 bases short and J 5 bases short, with 21 bases between. DNA of the CDR3: TGTGCCAGCTATTCCTGGAGGGGGGCGGATACTGAAGCTTTCTTT. Its protein is CASYSWRGADTEAFF.

V and J are TRBV4-2 and TRBJ2-5; D perhaps matches TRBD1 (6 bases). CDR1 LGHNA and CDR2 YNFKEQ come from the germline V gene. Trimming took off 2 bases at V and 0 bases at J, with 10 bases between the two ends. The CDR3 runs to 15 residues. DNA for the CDR3: TGTGCCAGCAGCCAAAATACAGGGCACCAAGAGACCCAGTACTTC. Protein sequence: CASSQNTGHQETQYF.